The clone carrying this T cell receptor (beta chain) was observed a handful of times. Generated by immunoSEQ multiplex PCR, the TCRdb table keeps only in-frame clones and is missing some. The sample holds tens of thousands of clones, 84% seen once. This sample was taken from a study of control samples from healthy donors and cancer patients. CDR1 SGHDN and CDR2 FVKESK come from the germline V gene. The CDR3 runs to 17 residues. Between the trimmed V and J ends, which lost 0 bases and 2 bases, there was a span of 15 bases. Sequenced: blood. This rearrangement joins TRBV14 to TRBJ2-3, with D possibly matching TRBD1 (6 bases). The clonotype originates from a man aged 50-59 years in good health. The CDR3 reads CASSQDRGHIPTDTQYF. CDR3 nucleotide sequence: TGTGCCAGCAGCCAAGATAGGGGACACATCCCCACAGATACGCAGTATTTT. The full variable domain, its missing parts supplied by reference TRBV14 and TRBJ2-3, is EAGVTQFPSHSVIEKGQTVTLRCDPISGHDNLYWYRRVMGKEIKFLLHFVKESKQDESGMPNNRFLAERTGGTYSTLKVQPAELEDSGVYFCASSQDRGHIPTDTQYFGPGTRLTVL.